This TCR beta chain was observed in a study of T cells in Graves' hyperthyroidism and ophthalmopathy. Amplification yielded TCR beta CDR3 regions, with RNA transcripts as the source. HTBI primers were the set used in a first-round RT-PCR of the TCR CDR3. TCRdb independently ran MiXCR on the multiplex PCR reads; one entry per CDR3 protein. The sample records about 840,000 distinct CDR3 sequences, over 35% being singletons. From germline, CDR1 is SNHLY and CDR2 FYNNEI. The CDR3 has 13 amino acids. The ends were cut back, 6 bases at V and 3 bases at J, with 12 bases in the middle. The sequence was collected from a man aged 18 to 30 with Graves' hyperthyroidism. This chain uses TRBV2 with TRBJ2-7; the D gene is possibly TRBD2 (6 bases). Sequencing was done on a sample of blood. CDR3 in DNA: TGTGCCAGCAGCGGGGGACTGCACTACGAGCAGTACTTC. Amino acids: CASSGGLHYEQYF.